This TCR beta chain was captured in a study of PD-1 blockade in classical Hodgkin lymphoma. Study results and caveats: Before treatment, complete responders showed about the same diversity as newly diagnosed patients. Patients were excluded if nivolumab began under 1 year after ASCT (the autologous transplant).

There was relapse after autologous stem cell transplantation in every patient, and there was variation in brentuximab vedotin exposure. Best responses included complete response and partial response; otherwise, the best response was progressive disease. In regard to this clone: The antigen is unknown.

The repertoire was sequenced with immunoSEQ multiplex PCR; TCRdb's copy has only in-frame clones and lacks some. Here the sample spans 25,000 to 35,000 clones, more than 60% being singletons. Deletions cut 3 bases from V and 4 bases from J, with 13 bases between. The germline V gene has CDR1 SGHRS and CDR2 YFSETQ. The CDR3 spans 14 residues. The rearrangement uses TRBV5-1 and TRBJ1-1; D is uncertain. The source material was peripheral blood mononuclear cells (PBMCs), sampled before the second cycle of nivolumab. The receptor was derived from a human donor with classical Hodgkin lymphoma. The CDR3 sequence is CASSSLGDRTEAFF. CDR3 nucleotides: TGCGCCAGCAGCTCCCTTGGTGATCGCACTGAAGCTTTCTTT. Looking up the rest from reference TRBV5-1 and TRBJ1-1 gives the full variable domain: KAGVTQTPRYLIKTRGQQVTLSCSPISGHRSVSWYQQTPGQGLQFLFEYFSETQRNKGNFPGRFSGRQFSNSRSEMNVSTLELGDSALYLCASSSLGDRTEAFFGQGTRLTVV.